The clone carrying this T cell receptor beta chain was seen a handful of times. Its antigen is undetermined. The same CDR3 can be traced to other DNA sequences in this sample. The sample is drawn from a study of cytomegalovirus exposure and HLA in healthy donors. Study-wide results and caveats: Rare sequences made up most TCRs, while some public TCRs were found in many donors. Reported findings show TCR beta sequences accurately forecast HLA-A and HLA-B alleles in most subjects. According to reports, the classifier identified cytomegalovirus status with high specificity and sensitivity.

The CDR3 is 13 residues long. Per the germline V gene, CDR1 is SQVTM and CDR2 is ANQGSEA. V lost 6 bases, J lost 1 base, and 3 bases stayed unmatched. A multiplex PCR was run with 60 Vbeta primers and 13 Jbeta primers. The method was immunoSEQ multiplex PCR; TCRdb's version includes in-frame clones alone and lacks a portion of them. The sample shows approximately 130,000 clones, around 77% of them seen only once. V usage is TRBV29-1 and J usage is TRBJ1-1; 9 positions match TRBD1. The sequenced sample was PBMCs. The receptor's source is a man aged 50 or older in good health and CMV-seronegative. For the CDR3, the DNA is TGCAGCGTGGGGACAGGGACGAACACTGAAGCTTTCTTT. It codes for CSVGTGTNTEAFF. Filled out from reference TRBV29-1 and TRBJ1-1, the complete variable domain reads SAVISQKPSRDICQRGTSLTIQCQVDSQVTMMFWYRQQPGQSLTLIATANQGSEATYESGFVIDKFPISRPNLTFSTLTVSNMSPEDSSIYLCSVGTGTNTEAFFGQGTRLTVV.